These 8 T cell receptor beta chains were all obtained from the same sample, sequenced in a study of blood T cells in healthy people across ages. Primed by a sample-barcoded 5' primer and a J-beta primer mix, a second PCR proceeded for about 6 to 12 cycles. TCRdb ran MiXCR on the 5' RACE reads and lists one entry per CDR3 protein. The sample records 1.5 million to 2 million distinct CDR3 sequences, around half being singletons. The sample consisted of blood. These receptor sequences come from a woman in her 40s in good health.

The rearrangement uses TRBV6-6 and TRBJ2-4, with 7 nucleotides matching TRBD2. Germline V gene data show CDR1 as MNHNY and CDR2 as SVGAGI (reference sequence). This CDR3 is 13 amino acids long. V lost 6 bases, J lost 4 bases, and 3 bases stayed unmatched. This CDR3 reads CASRLGGKNIQYF. In DNA, the CDR3 is TGTGCCAGCAGGCTGGGGGGGAAAAACATTCAGTACTTC.

The chain employs TRBV29-1 and TRBJ2-1; 11 nucleotides line up with TRBD2. After removal of 5 bases from V and 3 bases from J, the junction contained 3 bases not matched to a gene. The CDR3 extends over 14 amino acids. Germline values: CDR1 SQVTM, CDR2 ANQGSEA. CDR3 residues: CSVKLAGGYNEQFF. Written as DNA, the CDR3 is TGCAGCGTTAAGCTAGCGGGGGGCTACAATGAGCAGTTCTTC.

This chain links TRBV6-2 or TRBV6-3 with TRBJ2-3; 8 bases agree with TRBD2. Germline-derived CDR1 and CDR2 are MNHEY and SVGEGT. V shed 9 bases and J 6 bases; nucleotides not matched to a gene: 14. CDR3 length: 15 amino acids. This CDR3 is CASLPGTSVSDTQYF. The CDR3 nucleotides are TGTGCCAGTCTCCCCGGGACTAGTGTATCGGATACGCAGTATTTT.

The chain recombines TRBV6-1 with TRBJ2-3; maybe TRBD1 (6 bases). Between the trimmed V and J ends, which lost 2 bases and 2 bases, there was a span of 11 bases. This CDR3 has 15 amino acids. CDR1 and CDR2 from the germline V gene are MNHNS and SASEGT. DNA for the CDR3: TGTGCCAGCAGTGAAATGGGACATCTCACAGATACGCAGTATTTT. It encodes CASSEMGHLTDTQYF.

V and J are TRBV6-5 and TRBJ2-5; D unclear. Germline lookup yields CDR1 MNHEY and CDR2 SVGAGI. V gave up 8 bases and J gave up 13 bases, with 20 bases separating them. The CDR3 contains 12 residues. DNA for the CDR3: TGTGCCAGCGGACCAGTCGATCCGCCCCGGTACTTC. This gives the protein CASGPVDPPRYF.

This clonotype was observed a handful of times. The chain uses TRBV25-1 and TRBJ2-1; TRBD1 might be the D (5 bases). The CDR3 is made up of 12 amino acids. Germline V gives CDR1 MGHDK, CDR2 SYGVNS. The germline V and J ends were trimmed by 6 bases and 3 bases, with 6 bases remaining between them. The CDR3 sequence is CASRGDYNEQFF. CDR3 in DNA: TGTGCCAGCAGAGGGGACTACAATGAGCAGTTCTTC.

This clonotype was seen a single time. A much bigger clone sits one base away, suggesting this may be a read error. J is TRBJ2-1 and V is TRBV20-1; TRBD1 might be the D (6 bases). There are 16 residues in the CDR3. Germline V gene lookup returns CDR1 DFQATT and CDR2 SNEGSKA (reference sequence). The CDR3: CSASHPSGVPRNGQFF. CDR3 in DNA: TGCAGTGCTAGCCATCCCTCAGGGGTTCCCCGAAATGGGCAGTTCTTC.

The chain recombines TRBV14 with TRBJ2-3, with TRBD1 as a possible D gene (6 bases). Per germline, CDR1 SGHDN and CDR2 FVKESK. The V end was cut by 4 bases, the J end by 6 bases, with 23 bases between. This CDR3 has 17 amino acids. The chain's CDR3 is CASSRKIQGTHPDTQYF. The CDR3 DNA reads TGTGCCAGCAGCCGAAAGATCCAGGGGACCCACCCGGATACGCAGTATTTT.